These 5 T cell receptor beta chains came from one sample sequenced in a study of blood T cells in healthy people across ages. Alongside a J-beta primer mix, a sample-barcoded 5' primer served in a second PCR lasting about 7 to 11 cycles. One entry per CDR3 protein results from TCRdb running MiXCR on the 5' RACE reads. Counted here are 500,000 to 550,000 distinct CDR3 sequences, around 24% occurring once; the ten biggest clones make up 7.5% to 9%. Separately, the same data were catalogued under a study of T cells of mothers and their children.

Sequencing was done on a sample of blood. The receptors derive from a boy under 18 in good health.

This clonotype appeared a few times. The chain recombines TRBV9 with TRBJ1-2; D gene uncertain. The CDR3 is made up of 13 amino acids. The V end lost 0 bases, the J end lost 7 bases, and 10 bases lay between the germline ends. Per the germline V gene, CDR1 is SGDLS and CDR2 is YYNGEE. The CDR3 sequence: CASSVAGSGGYTF. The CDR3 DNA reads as TGTGCCAGCAGCGTAGCGGGGTCAGGTGGCTACACCTTC.

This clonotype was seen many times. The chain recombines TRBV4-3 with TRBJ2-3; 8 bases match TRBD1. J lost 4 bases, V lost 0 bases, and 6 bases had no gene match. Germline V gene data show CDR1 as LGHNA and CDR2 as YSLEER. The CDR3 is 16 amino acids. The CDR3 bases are TGCGCCAGCAGCCAAGAAATTGGACAGGGTTCAGATACGCAGTATTTT. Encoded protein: CASSQEIGQGSDTQYF.

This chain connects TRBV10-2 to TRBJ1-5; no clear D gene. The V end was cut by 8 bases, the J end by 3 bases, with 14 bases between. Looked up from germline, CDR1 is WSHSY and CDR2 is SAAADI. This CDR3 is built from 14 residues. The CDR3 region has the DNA TGCGCCAGCCTAAACGAGGGTTACAATCAGCCCCAGCATTTT. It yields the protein CASLNEGYNQPQHF.

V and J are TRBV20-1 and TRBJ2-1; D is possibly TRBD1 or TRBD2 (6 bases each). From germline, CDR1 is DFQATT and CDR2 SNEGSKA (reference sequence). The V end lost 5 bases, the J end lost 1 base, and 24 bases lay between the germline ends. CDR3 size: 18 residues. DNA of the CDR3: TGCAGTGCTTGGGGGCGGGCAGGGTACGGAGGGTCCTACAATGAGCAGTTCTTC. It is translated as CSAWGRAGYGGSYNEQFF.

CDR3 nucleotide sequence: TGTGCCAGCAGCCAAAGGGGGGCCGGTAGGACATCTGGAAACACCATATATTTT. It yields the protein CASSQRGAGRTSGNTIYF. The chain uses TRBV4-2 and TRBJ1-3, with D possibly matching TRBD1 (6 bases). Germline lookup yields CDR1 LGHNA and CDR2 YNFKEQ. Between the trimmed V and J ends, which lost 2 bases and 1 base, there was a span of 18 bases. This CDR3 has 18 amino acids.